This TCR beta chain emerged from a study of PD-1 blockade in classical Hodgkin lymphoma. The method was immunoSEQ multiplex PCR; TCRdb's version includes in-frame clones alone and lacks a portion of them. The profile covers around 25,000 clones, with 85% to 90% appearing a single time and approximately 23% taken by the ten largest. The V segment lost 7 bases and the J segment 1 base; nucleotides outside the gene matches: 5. Germline V gene sequence: CDR1 WNHNN, CDR2 SYGVQD (reference sequence). The length of the CDR3 is 15 residues. As for time point: cycle 4 day 1 (C4D1), after 6 weeks of nivolumab. Autologous stem cell transplantation was followed by relapse in every patient, and brentuximab vedotin exposure varied.

The V call is TRBV10-1, the J call TRBJ2-3; 10 nucleotides agree with TRBD2. The sample consisted of peripheral blood mononuclear cells (PBMCs), taken before the fourth cycle of nivolumab. The TCR originated in a human donor with classical Hodgkin lymphoma. CDR3: CASTLLAGRTDTQYF. In nucleotides, the CDR3 is TGCGCCAGCACTCTACTAGCGGGGCGCACAGATACGCAGTATTTT.